The subject of this entry is one T cell receptor (beta chain). The antigen remains undetermined. Terminally differentiated effector memory CD45RA+ cells were excluded by CCR7 positive selection of CD45RO-negative cells. Repertoires were generated with immunoSEQ multiplex PCR, while TCRdb's copy carries only in-frame clones and drops some. The table records some 580,000 clones, 95% to 98% of them present only once. The data originate from a study of shared clonotypes between healthy human individuals. Looked up from germline, CDR1 is SGHRS and CDR2 is YFSETQ. J lost 2 bases, V lost 4 bases, and 3 bases had no gene match. This CDR3 has 16 amino acids. General study points: Around 5% of naive CD4 clonotypes were common to a few donors. Generation probability values for non-shared clonotypes were lower than those for clonotypes shared by all four donors.

The chain joins TRBV5-1 to TRBJ2-1; 13 bases map to TRBD2. The sequenced sample was naive CD8+ T cells sorted from blood. The TCR was taken from a man under 40 in good health. The CDR3 sequence: CASSPGTSGTYNEQFF. CDR3 bases: TGCGCCAGCAGCCCCGGGACTAGCGGGACCTACAATGAGCAGTTCTTC.